This TCR beta chain was profiled in a study of blood T cell repertoires in COVID-19 (dated by TCRdb to about 2020). The study in broad terms: Samples from collaborators originated in the United States, Italy and Spain and spanned both the acute and convalescent phases of COVID-19. The repertoires were released in a freely available public database intended as a resource for research on the immune response to SARS-CoV-2. HLA class I and class II types, where available, came from metadata supplied by the sample provider rather than from assay-based typing. A de-identified subject ID, COVID-19 status, age in years and sex were almost always included in the sample metadata. Samples came from the ongoing ImmuneRACE study (first 160 participants) plus 1,254 subjects from 6 global collaborators. Deeply sampled blood TCRbeta repertoires from subjects exposed to, actively infected with, or recovered from COVID-19 were included in the dataset. The prospective study material was composed of cDNA or gDNA derived from T cells, B-cell-depleted T cells, or PBMCs.

Overall study outcomes, separate from this receptor: How much clinical and demographic metadata was included differed by source and by participant, and the metadata was provided uncurated.

Each collaborating institution followed its own protocols to collect whole blood in K2EDTA tubes. For TCRbeta analysis, collaborator samples were shipped as frozen whole blood, as isolated PBMCs, or as DNA extracted from either sample type. The immunoSEQ Assay, a bias-controlled multiplex PCR, was used to amplify TCRbeta CDR3 regions from genomic DNA. The study's own analysis went as follows. Within the assay, amplification of reference gene primers was used to estimate how many nucleated cells each sample contained. To quantify the absolute abundance of each unique TCRbeta CDR3 rearrangement, sequence reads were collapsed and filtered. For each sample, productive Simpson clonality was calculated as the square root of Simpson's diversity index across productive rearrangements. TCRdb carries this immuneACCESS record with in-frame sequences only. Its versions omit some clonotypes, under half of them owing to an unresolved V gene in the studies checked, with the rest unexplained. For V, J and clone size, that table is used; D and trimming come from the DNA. The sample yields 90,000 to 130,000 clones; approximately 82% were counted once. The top ten clones comprise roughly 3.8% of the sample.

After removal of 1 base from V and 5 bases from J, the junction retains 11 bases not matched to a gene. CDR1 and CDR2 are read off the germline V gene as MNHEY and SVGEGT. The CDR3 goes from the cysteine to the phenylalanine over 16 residues. Just CDR3 DNA is preserved here, 48 bases in frame from base 1. Details on this clone: There is no known antigen for this receptor. Base-call qualities are not available, and no considerably larger clone is one nucleotide away.

Sequenced material: peripheral blood. Rearrangement joined TRBV6-2 or TRBV6-3 to TRBJ2-7, and 7 junction bases match TRBD2. The sequence was collected from a woman older than 75 with acute or convalescent COVID-19. In nucleotide form, the sequence is TGTGCCAGCAGTTACTGGGGCGGGAGCTTGGCAAACGAGCAGTACTTC. This yields the protein CASSYWGGSLANEQYF.